Listed here is a single T cell receptor (beta chain). The antigen is undetermined. This may be a read error, as it is one base from a much larger clone. As the CDR3 is not closed by the conserved phenylalanine or tryptophan, this likely results from a read error. The data are from a study of T-cell reconstitution after alpha-beta-depleted transplantation in children. The V end lost 5 bases, the J end lost 5 bases, and 14 bases lay between the germline ends. Germline V gene sequence: CDR1 LGHNT, CDR2 FRNRAP. The CDR3 sequence is 14 residues long. The library targeted TCRbeta and was prepared with unique molecular identifiers. TCRdb reprocessed the PCR reads with MiXCR, giving one entry per CDR3 protein. The sample lists some 220,000 distinct CDR3 sequences; under 13% were seen once. Whole-study results and caveats: T-cell counts and diversity at one year following transplant were attributed mainly to newly produced T cells. Some patients' high day-60 TCRbeta diversity was traced to surviving recipient T cells and thymic progenitors.

The source of this sequence is a child in the first two years of life with acute myeloid leukemia, due to receive a stem cell transplant. This chain connects TRBV12-5 to TRBJ2-3, with a possible D match to TRBD1 (7 bases). The sample was PBMCs, taken before TCRalphabeta/CD19-depleted stem cell transplant. This chain's CDR3 is CASGRRGAEDTQYY. The CDR3 coding sequence is TGTGCTAGTGGTCGCAGGGGGGCGGAAGATACGCAGTATTAT.